The rows below give T cell receptor beta chains drawn from one sample of a study of shared clonotypes between healthy human individuals. Profiling relied on immunoSEQ multiplex PCR, and the TCRdb table lists in-frame clones only, not all of them. Of 950,000 to 1,300,000 clones in the sample, roughly 80% are singletons; the top ten hold about 1.5%. The sequenced sample was memory CD4+ T cells sorted from blood. All receptors derive from a man younger than 35 in good health. The CDR3 runs from the conserved cysteine through the conserved F or W. The order of the fields is V gene, J gene, D gene, clone size, CDR3 protein, CDR3 DNA. A D gene is named only where the DNA matches it firmly. Expanded clones are given a class, and other clones once, few, many or no size at all.

V gene: TRBV6-1
J gene: TRBJ1-2
D gene: -
clone size: -
CDR3 protein: CASSARAAGNYGYTF
CDR3 DNA: TGTGCCAGCAGTGCCCGGGCAGCCGGTAACTATGGCTACACCTTC

V gene: TRBV28
J gene: TRBJ1-3
D gene: -
clone size: -
CDR3 protein: CASSPTYSGNTIYF
CDR3 DNA: TGTGCCAGCAGCCCTACCTACTCTGGAAACACCATATATTTT

V gene: TRBV5-6
J gene: TRBJ2-1
D gene: TRBD1
clone size: -
CDR3 protein: CASSSDPTGNIYNEQFF
CDR3 DNA: TGTGCCAGCAGCTCGGACCCGACAGGGAATATCTACAATGAGCAGTTCTTC

V gene: TRBV28
J gene: TRBJ2-2
D gene: TRBD1
clone size: -
CDR3 protein: CASSSLGTGTHTGELFF
CDR3 DNA: TGTGCCAGCAGTTCCTTAGGGACAGGGACCCACACCGGGGAGCTGTTTTTT

V gene: TRBV6-5
J gene: TRBJ1-2
D gene: TRBD1
clone size: -
CDR3 protein: CASSYRPGTGRGGYTF
CDR3 DNA: TGTGCCAGCAGTTACCGTCCCGGGACAGGGCGGGGTGGCTACACCTTC

V gene: TRBV10-3
J gene: TRBJ1-4
D gene: TRBD1
clone size: -
CDR3 protein: CAISDLQGGEKLFF
CDR3 DNA: TGTGCCATCAGTGATCTCCAGGGGGGGGAAAAACTGTTTTTT

V gene: TRBV2
J gene: TRBJ2-2
D gene: TRBD1
clone size: -
CDR3 protein: CASSPGGTGELFF
CDR3 DNA: TGTGCCAGCAGCCCAGGGGGCACCGGGGAGCTGTTTTTT

V gene: TRBV28
J gene: TRBJ2-5
D gene: -
clone size: -
CDR3 protein: CASSSAGTTQETQYF
CDR3 DNA: TGTGCCAGCAGTTCCGCCGGGACAACCCAAGAGACCCAGTACTTC

V gene: TRBV4-1
J gene: TRBJ1-6
D gene: -
clone size: -
CDR3 protein: CASSPRDGSSPLHF
CDR3 DNA: TGCGCCAGCAGCCCCCGGGACGGAAGCTCACCCCTCCACTTT

V gene: TRBV2
J gene: TRBJ1-2
D gene: TRBD1
clone size: many
CDR3 protein: CASNRDSALNYGYTF
CDR3 DNA: TGTGCCAGCAACCGGGACAGCGCCTTAAACTATGGCTACACCTTC

V gene: TRBV29-1
J gene: TRBJ2-7
D gene: -
clone size: many
CDR3 protein: CSVPQEGSYEQYF
CDR3 DNA: TGCAGCGTTCCACAAGAGGGCTCCTACGAGCAGTACTTC

V gene: TRBV18
J gene: TRBJ1-1
D gene: TRBD1
clone size: -
CDR3 protein: CASSPTGANTEAFF
CDR3 DNA: TGTGCCAGCTCACCGACAGGGGCCAACACTGAAGCTTTCTTT

V gene: TRBV25-1
J gene: TRBJ2-2
D gene: TRBD2
clone size: once
CDR3 protein: CASSGGGLARTGELFF
CDR3 DNA: TGTGCCAGCAGCGGGGGGGGACTAGCGAGGACCGGGGAGCTGTTTTTT

V gene: TRBV2
J gene: TRBJ2-1
D gene: TRBD1
clone size: once
CDR3 protein: CASRGQGEEQFF
CDR3 DNA: TGTGCCAGCCGGGGACAGGGAGAGGAGCAGTTCTTC

V gene: TRBV5-1
J gene: TRBJ2-5
D gene: TRBD1
clone size: -
CDR3 protein: CASQARTGGSGAQYF
CDR3 DNA: TGCGCCAGCCAGGCCCGGACAGGGGGCTCCGGGGCCCAGTACTTC

V gene: TRBV19
J gene: TRBJ1-6
D gene: TRBD1
clone size: -
CDR3 protein: CASSLDRVGNSPLHF
CDR3 DNA: TGTGCCAGTAGCTTGGACAGGGTAGGGAATTCACCCCTCCACTTT

V gene: TRBV9
J gene: TRBJ1-6
D gene: TRBD1
clone size: -
CDR3 protein: CASSAAGTGDNSPLHF
CDR3 DNA: TGTGCCAGCAGCGCAGCCGGGACAGGGGATAATTCACCCCTCCACTTT

V gene: TRBV7-2
J gene: TRBJ2-5
D gene: -
clone size: -
CDR3 protein: CASSLQGPGETQYF
CDR3 DNA: TGTGCCAGCAGCTTACAGGGCCCAGGGGAGACCCAGTACTTC

V gene: TRBV29-1
J gene: TRBJ2-5
D gene: -
clone size: -
CDR3 protein: CSVGIGAQETQYF
CDR3 DNA: TGCAGCGTTGGGATCGGGGCTCAAGAGACCCAGTACTTC

V gene: TRBV5-1
J gene: TRBJ2-7
D gene: -
clone size: -
CDR3 protein: CASSLTGNSYEQYF
CDR3 DNA: TGCGCCAGCAGCCTTACTGGGAACTCCTACGAGCAGTACTTC